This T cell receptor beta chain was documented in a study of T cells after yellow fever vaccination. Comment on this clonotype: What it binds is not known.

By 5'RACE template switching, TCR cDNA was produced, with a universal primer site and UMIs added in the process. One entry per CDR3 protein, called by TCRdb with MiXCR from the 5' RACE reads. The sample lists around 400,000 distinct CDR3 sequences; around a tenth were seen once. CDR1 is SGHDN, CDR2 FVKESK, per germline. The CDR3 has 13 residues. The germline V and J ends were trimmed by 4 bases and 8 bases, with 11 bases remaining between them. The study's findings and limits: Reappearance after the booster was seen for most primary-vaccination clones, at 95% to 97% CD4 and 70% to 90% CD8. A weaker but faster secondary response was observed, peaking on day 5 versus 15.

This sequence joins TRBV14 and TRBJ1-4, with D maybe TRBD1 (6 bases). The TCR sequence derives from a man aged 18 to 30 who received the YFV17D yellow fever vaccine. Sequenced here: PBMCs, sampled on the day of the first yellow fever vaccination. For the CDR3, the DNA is TGTGCCAGCAGCCCCCTAGGGGGGGAAAAACTGTTTTTT. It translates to CASSPLGGEKLFF.